What follows describes a single T cell receptor beta chain. Sequencing was performed with immunoSEQ multiplex PCR; in TCRdb, only in-frame clones are kept and a portion is missing. The data show 120,000 to 150,000 clones, approximately 87% seen once. This entry belongs to a study of blood T cell repertoires in COVID-19. Germline loops: CDR1 SGHNT, CDR2 YENEEA. The V gene end was trimmed by 1 base and the J gene end by 3 bases; junction bases not matched to a gene: 7. The length of the CDR3 is 16 residues. V is TRBV11-3 and J is TRBJ1-1; 8 nucleotides match TRBD1. Sequencing was done on a sample of peripheral blood. This clonotype originated in a man in his fifties or sixties who had recovered from COVID-19. The CDR3 nucleotides read TGTGCCAGCAGCTTAGGAACCAGGGGGCGAGACACTGAAGCTTTCTTT. Translation gives CASSLGTRGRDTEAFF.